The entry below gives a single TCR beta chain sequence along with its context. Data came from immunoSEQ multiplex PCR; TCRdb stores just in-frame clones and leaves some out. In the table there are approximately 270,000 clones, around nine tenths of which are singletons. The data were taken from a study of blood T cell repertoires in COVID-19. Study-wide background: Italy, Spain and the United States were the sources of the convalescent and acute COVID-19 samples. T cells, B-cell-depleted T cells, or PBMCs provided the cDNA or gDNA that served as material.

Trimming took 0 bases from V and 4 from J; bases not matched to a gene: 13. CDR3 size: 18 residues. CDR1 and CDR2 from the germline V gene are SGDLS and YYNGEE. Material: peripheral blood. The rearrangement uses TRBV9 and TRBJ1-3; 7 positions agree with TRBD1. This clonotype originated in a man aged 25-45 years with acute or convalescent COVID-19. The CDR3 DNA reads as TGTGCCAGCAGCGTAGCTTCTAGACAGGGACGAGGAGGAAACACCATATATTTT. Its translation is CASSVASRQGRGGNTIYF.